This T cell receptor beta chain was found in a study of immune heterogeneity within non-small cell lung tumors. Study context: Tumor histology was classified as squamous cell carcinoma in a few cases, non-squamous carcinoma in about 11 and not otherwise specified in 1. Findings of the study overall: Each patient largely had their own distinct set of high-frequency T-cell receptor beta clonotypes. Both recurring identical dominant CDR3 beta clonotypes and site-unique high-frequency clones were observed across tumor sites within a patient.

It was with 32 V and 13 J primers that multiplex PCR amplified TCR beta CDR3. Via MiXCR, TCRdb re-called the multiplex PCR reads, giving one row per CDR3 protein. The table includes around 11,000 distinct CDR3 sequences, 15% to 20% detected once. This clonotype was found many times. The antigen remains undetermined. Template material for each sample was around 630 ng of bulk tumor genomic DNA. Taken during surgery, several biopsies per primary tumor were spaced as far apart as possible within the tumor mass. The patients were newly diagnosed with non-small cell lung cancer, had not been treated, and had curative surgery. Individuals who provided samples were patients with newly diagnosed non-small cell lung cancer who were having surgery with curative intent. In germline, CDR1 is DFQATT, CDR2 SNEGSKA (reference sequence). Trimming removed 6 bases from V and 3 bases from J, with 8 bases in between. CDR3 length: 11 amino acids.

The sequence derives from a man in his sixties with non-small cell lung cancer. The chain is built from TRBV20-1 and TRBJ1-2; the D is unclear. The specimen sequenced was lung tumor tissue. This CDR3 reads CSASSHYGYTF. Here the CDR3 DNA reads TGCAGTGCATCAAGCCACTATGGCTACACCTTC.